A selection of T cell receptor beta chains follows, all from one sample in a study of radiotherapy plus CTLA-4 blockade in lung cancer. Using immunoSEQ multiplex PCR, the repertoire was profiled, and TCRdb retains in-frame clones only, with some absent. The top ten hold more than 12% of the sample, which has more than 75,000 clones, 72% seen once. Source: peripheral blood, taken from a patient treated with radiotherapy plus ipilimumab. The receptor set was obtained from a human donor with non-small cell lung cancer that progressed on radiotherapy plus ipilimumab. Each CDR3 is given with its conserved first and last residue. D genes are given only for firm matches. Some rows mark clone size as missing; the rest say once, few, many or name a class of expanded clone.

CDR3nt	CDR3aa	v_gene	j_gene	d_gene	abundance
TGTGCCAGTAGTATTGGAGGCTTTGGGGAGACCCAGTACTTC	CASSIGGFGETQYF	TRBV19	TRBJ2-5	NA	few
TGCGCCAGCAGCCAAGTCGCGTCTAGAGGCGGGAGCTTCAATGAGCAGTTCTTC	CASSQVASRGGSFNEQFF	TRBV4-1	TRBJ2-1	TRBD2	few
TGTGCCAGCAGTTTTGGGACTAGCGGAGGGAGCTCCTACAATGAGCAGTTCTTC	CASSFGTSGGSSYNEQFF	TRBV28	TRBJ2-1	TRBD2	NA
TGCGCCAGCAGACCACAGGGGACTAATGAAAAACTGTTTTTT	CASRPQGTNEKLFF	TRBV5-1	TRBJ1-4	TRBD1	NA
TGTGCCAGCAGTTCTCATGCCCGGGACAATGAGCAGTTCTTC	CASSSHARDNEQFF	TRBV28	TRBJ2-1	NA	NA
TGTGCCAGCAGTTTCATCACCGGGGAGCTGTTTTTT	CASSFITGELFF	TRBV28	TRBJ2-2	NA	medium-sized
TGTGCCAGCAGCCGGAGGGGGGATGGAGAGGAAAAACTGTTTTTT	CASSRRGDGEEKLFF	TRBV5-5	TRBJ1-4	NA	NA
TGTGCCAGCAGCCTCGGACGGAGCTCTGGAAACACCATATATTTT	CASSLGRSSGNTIYF	TRBV6-5	TRBJ1-3	NA	NA
TGTGCCAGCAGTTTCCTTCTCGTAGGACAGGGTGCCGAGCAGTACTTC	CASSFLLVGQGAEQYF	TRBV27	TRBJ2-7	TRBD1	once
TGTGCCAGCAGCCGTTGTTGGCAGGGGGCGTACCAGCATCAGCCCCAGCATTTT	CASSRCWQGAYQHQPQHF	TRBV5-4	TRBJ1-5	TRBD1	NA
TGTGCCAGCAGCTTCCCCTACTCCTACGAGCAGTACTTC	CASSFPYSYEQYF	TRBV5-4	TRBJ2-7	NA	NA
TGTGCCAGCAGTTTCGGGGGGGTGGGCACAGATACGCAGTATTTT	CASSFGGVGTDTQYF	TRBV28	TRBJ2-3	TRBD2	NA
TGTGCCAGCAGTTACGGGGGGGTCCGGGGCACTGAAGCTTTCTTT	CASSYGGVRGTEAFF	TRBV6-5	TRBJ1-1	NA	NA
TGTGCCAGCTCACCACCGAGCGAGACCACCGGGGAGCTGTTTTTT	CASSPPSETTGELFF	TRBV18	TRBJ2-2	NA	NA
TGCGCCAGCAGCTTTAGAGGGGGCCCTCAAGAGACCCAGTACTTC	CASSFRGGPQETQYF	TRBV5-1	TRBJ2-5	TRBD1	NA
TGTGCCAGCCTTCATGCGGGGGCGTCCACTGAAGCTTTCTTT	CASLHAGASTEAFF	TRBV25-1	TRBJ1-1	NA	NA
TGTGCCAGCAGTACACAGGGGAAGAATAGCAATCAGCCCCAGCATTTT	CASSTQGKNSNQPQHF	TRBV28	TRBJ1-5	TRBD1	NA
TGTGCCAGCAGCTTAGCGGGAAGCTCTGGGGCCAACGTCCTGACTTTC	CASSLAGSSGANVLTF	TRBV7-2	TRBJ2-6	NA	NA
TGTGCCAGCACGGAGGGCAGCAGCACAGATACGCAGTATTTT	CASTEGSSTDTQYF	TRBV2	TRBJ2-3	NA	once
TGTGCCAGCAGTTATGGGGGAGGGGGCATGTACGAGCAGTACTTC	CASSYGGGGMYEQYF	TRBV6-5	TRBJ2-7	NA	NA
TGTGCCAGCAGCTTTAAGGCTGGGGCGGTCTCTGAAGCTTTCTTT	CASSFKAGAVSEAFF	TRBV5-6	TRBJ1-1	NA	few
TGTGCCAGCAGCCCAGATAGGGTGAGGAAGGTCGTCCTGACTTTC	CASSPDRVRKVVLTF	TRBV2	TRBJ2-6	NA	NA
TGCGCCAGCAGCCCCGGTGGCGGGAGCTACGAGCAGTACTTC	CASSPGGGSYEQYF	TRBV4-1	TRBJ2-7	TRBD2	few
TGTGCCAGCAGCTTAGGGGCCTACAATGAGCAGTTCTTC	CASSLGAYNEQFF	TRBV7-9	TRBJ2-1	NA	NA
TGCGCCAGCAGCTTGGTAGGCGGTACCTTCTCCTACGAGCAGTACTTC	CASSLVGGTFSYEQYF	TRBV5-1	TRBJ2-7	NA	NA
TGTGCCAGCAGCTTGGTGACAGGGAGCAATCAGCCCCAGCATTTT	CASSLVTGSNQPQHF	TRBV28	TRBJ1-5	TRBD1	NA
TGTGCCAGCAGTTCGGACAGTGAGTACATTCAGTACTTC	CASSSDSEYIQYF	TRBV7-9	TRBJ2-4	NA	NA
TGTGCATCCGCGGGAGTGGAAGAGACCCAGTACTTC	CASAGVEETQYF	TRBV5-6	TRBJ2-5	TRBD2	NA
TGTGCCAGCAGTTTGACAGCCCTTAGCTCCTACAATGAGCAGTTCTTC	CASSLTALSSYNEQFF	TRBV6-5	TRBJ2-1	NA	NA
TGCAGCGTTGGCGGGGGGAACACCGGGGAGCTGTTTTTT	CSVGGGNTGELFF	TRBV29-1	TRBJ2-2	TRBD2	NA
TGCAGTGCTAGGGGTGAAAAACTGTTTTTT	CSARGEKLFF	TRBV20-1	TRBJ1-4	NA	NA
TGTGCCAGCAGTCCTACTAGCGCCACGGACGGTGAGCAGTTCTTC	CASSPTSATDGEQFF	TRBV6-5	TRBJ2-1	TRBD2	NA
TGTGCCAGCAGCTCACCACCTGGACAGGGGGCATGGGCGACAAATGAGCAGTTCTTC	CASSSPPGQGAWATNEQFF	TRBV5-6	TRBJ2-1	TRBD1	NA
TGTGCCAGCGTCGGCATAAACACTGAAGCTTTCTTT	CASVGINTEAFF	TRBV6-1	TRBJ1-1	NA	NA
TGTGCCAGCAGTAGCCGGACAGGCCAAGAGACCCAGTACTTC	CASSSRTGQETQYF	TRBV28	TRBJ2-5	TRBD1	NA
TGTGCCAGCAGTTTCCCTAGAATTGCTGGGATCCCCTACAATGAGCAGTTCTTC	CASSFPRIAGIPYNEQFF	TRBV2	TRBJ2-1	NA	NA
TGTGCCATCAGTTCCCGGGCTGGAAAGGTGGGAGCTTTCTTT	CAISSRAGKVGAFF	TRBV27	TRBJ1-1	NA	NA
TGTGCCAGCAGTGGCCTAGCGGGAGAGGATACGCAGTATTTT	CASSGLAGEDTQYF	TRBV2	TRBJ2-3	TRBD2	NA
TGCGCCAGGCCTTTAGCGGGAGGCTCTAAAAAGTGCAAGGATGAGCAGTTCTTC	CARPLAGGSKKCKDEQFF	TRBV5-1	TRBJ2-1	TRBD2	NA
TGCGCCAGCAGCCAACTAAGCCTGACGGATGACAAGGACATTCAGTACTTC	CASSQLSLTDDKDIQYF	TRBV4-1	TRBJ2-4	NA	NA